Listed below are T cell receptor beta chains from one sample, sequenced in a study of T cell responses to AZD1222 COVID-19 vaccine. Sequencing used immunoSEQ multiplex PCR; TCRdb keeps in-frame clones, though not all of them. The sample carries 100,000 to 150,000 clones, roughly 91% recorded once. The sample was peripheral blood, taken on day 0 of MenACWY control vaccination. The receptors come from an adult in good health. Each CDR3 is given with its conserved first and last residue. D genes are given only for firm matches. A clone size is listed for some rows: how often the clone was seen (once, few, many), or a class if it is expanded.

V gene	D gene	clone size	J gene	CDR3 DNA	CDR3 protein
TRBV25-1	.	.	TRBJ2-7	TGTGCCAGCAGTGAAATCGGTCCGTCAGAGCAGTACTTC	CASSEIGPSEQYF
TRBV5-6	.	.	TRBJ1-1	TGTGCCAGCACCCGGGGACAAACTAACACTGAAGCTTTCTTT	CASTRGQTNTEAFF
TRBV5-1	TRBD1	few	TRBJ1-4	TGCGCCAGCGGAAGGGAGGGACAGGATGAAAAACTGTTTTTT	CASGREGQDEKLFF
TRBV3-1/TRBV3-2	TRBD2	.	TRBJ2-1	TGTGCCAGCAGCCGGGGGGGAACAAGCAATGAGCAGTTCTTC	CASSRGGTSNEQFF
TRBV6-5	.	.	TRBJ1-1	TGTGCCAGCACCTTAACGTTCCTGAACACTGAAGCTTTCTTT	CASTLTFLNTEAFF
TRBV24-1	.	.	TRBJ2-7	TGTGCCACCAGTGATTTTAGGGGCTACGAGCAGTACTTC	CATSDFRGYEQYF
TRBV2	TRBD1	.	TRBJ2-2	TGTGCCAGCAGCTTTGACAGGGCGAACACCGGGGAGCTGTTTTTT	CASSFDRANTGELFF
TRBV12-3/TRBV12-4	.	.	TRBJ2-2	TGTGCCAGCAGGACCCCAGGGGCCGGGGAGCTGTTTTTT	CASRTPGAGELFF
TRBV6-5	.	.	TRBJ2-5	TGTGCCAGCAGTTACTCGACTTGGGAGACCCAGTACTTC	CASSYSTWETQYF
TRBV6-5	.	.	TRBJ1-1	TGTGCCAGCAGCCGGGGGTCTGAAGCTTTCTTT	CASSRGSEAFF
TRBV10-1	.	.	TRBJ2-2	TGCGCCAGCAACCCAAAAAGTACCTCGAACACCGGGGAGCTGTTTTTT	CASNPKSTSNTGELFF
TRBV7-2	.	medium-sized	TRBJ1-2	TGTGCCAGCAGCCTGGACGGAAACTATGGCTACACCTTC	CASSLDGNYGYTF
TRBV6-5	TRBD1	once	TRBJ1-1	TGTGCCAGCAGAGACGGACAGGTTGAGAACACTGAAGCTTTCTTT	CASRDGQVENTEAFF
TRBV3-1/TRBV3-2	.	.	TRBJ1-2	TGTGCCAGCAGCCAAGTGTCAGGGGTTATGAATGGCTACACCTTC	CASSQVSGVMNGYTF
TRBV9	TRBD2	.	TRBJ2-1	TGTGCCAGCAGCGTAGAAAGGACTAGCTACAATGAGCAGTTCTTC	CASSVERTSYNEQFF
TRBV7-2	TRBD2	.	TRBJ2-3	TGTGCCAGCAGCGATAAACTAGCGCGAGCCACAGATACGCAGTATTTT	CASSDKLARATDTQYF
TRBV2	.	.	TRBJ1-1	TGTGCCAGCACGAAGGACCTTATCGGCACTGAAGCTTTCTTT	CASTKDLIGTEAFF
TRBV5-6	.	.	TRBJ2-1	TGTGCCAGCAGCTTGGAGGCTGGGCGTGAGCAGTTCTTC	CASSLEAGREQFF
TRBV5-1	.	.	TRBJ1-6	TGCGCCAGCAGCTATAGCCTGGACGATTCACCCCTCCACTTT	CASSYSLDDSPLHF
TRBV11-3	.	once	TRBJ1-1	TGTGCCAGCAGCTTTGGGCCCCCAGGGTTCACTGAAGCTTTCTTT	CASSFGPPGFTEAFF
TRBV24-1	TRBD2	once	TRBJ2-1	TGTGCCACCAGTGACGGGGGAGGGCCTCACAATGAGCAGTTCTTC	CATSDGGGPHNEQFF
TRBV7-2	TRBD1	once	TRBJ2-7	TGTGCCAGCAGCCTCTCGACAGGGAGCTCCTACGAGCAGTACTTC	CASSLSTGSSYEQYF
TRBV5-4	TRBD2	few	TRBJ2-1	TGTGCCAGCAGCAAAAATCCTACTAGCGGTGTCTACAATGAGCAGTTCTTC	CASSKNPTSGVYNEQFF
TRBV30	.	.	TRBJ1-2	TGTGCCTGGAATAGAGACAGGCCCTATGGCTACACCTTC	CAWNRDRPYGYTF
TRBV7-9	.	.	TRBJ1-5	TGTGCCAGCAGCTTATCTCTCTCACGAGGGGGTCAGCCCCAGCATTTT	CASSLSLSRGGQPQHF
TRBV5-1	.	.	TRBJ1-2	TGCGCCAGCAGCTACGACAGCGGCGGCTACACCTTC	CASSYDSGGYTF
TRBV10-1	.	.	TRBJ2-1	TGCGCCAGCAGTTTTCAGGGTAACAATGAGCAGTTCTTC	CASSFQGNNEQFF
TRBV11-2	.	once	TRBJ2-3	TGTGCCAGCAGCCTAAGTTCTTACACAGATACGCAGTATTTT	CASSLSSYTDTQYF
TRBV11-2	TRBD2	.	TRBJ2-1	TGTGCCAGCAGCTTATGGCACGGGACTAGCGAAAATGAGCAGTTCTTC	CASSLWHGTSENEQFF
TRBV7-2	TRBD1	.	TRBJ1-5	TGTGCCAGCAGCCCTCGCGGGTCAGGGGGCTCCTATCAGCCCCAGCATTTT	CASSPRGSGGSYQPQHF
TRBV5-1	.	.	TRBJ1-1	TGCGCCAGCAGCAAGGACGCGAACACTGAAGCTTTCTTT	CASSKDANTEAFF
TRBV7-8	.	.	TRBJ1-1	TGTGCCAGCAGCGCTAGGACAGCGGGAGCTGAAGCTTTCTTT	CASSARTAGAEAFF
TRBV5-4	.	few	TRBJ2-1	TGTGCCAGCAGAACGTACCCGAGCTCCTACAATGAGCAGTTCTTC	CASRTYPSSYNEQFF